Listed below are T cell receptor beta chains from one sample, sequenced in a study of shared clonotypes between healthy human individuals. TCRdb's table, derived via immunoSEQ multiplex PCR, lists solely in-frame clones and lacks some. The sample carries 550,000 to 700,000 clones, around four fifths recorded once. Sequencing was performed on memory CD4+ T cells sorted from blood. These receptor sequences come from a woman in her 30s in good health. Each CDR3 is given with its conserved first and last residue. The D gene is left open where the match is weak. Clone size is given for some rows only: seen once, a few or many times, or a class if the clone is expanded.

CDR3aa	CDR3nt	d_gene	v_gene	j_gene	abundance
CASSPGAGNTGELFF	TGTGCCAGCAGCCCCGGGGCGGGAAACACCGGGGAGCTGTTTTTT	.	TRBV5-4	TRBJ2-2	few
CASSDRLAGRSYNEQFF	TGTGCCAGCAGTGACCGACTAGCGGGAAGATCCTACAATGAGCAGTTCTTC	TRBD2	TRBV25-1	TRBJ2-1	.
CASSVGTSGYEQYF	TGTGCCAGCAGCGTAGGAACTAGCGGATACGAGCAGTACTTC	TRBD2	TRBV5-4	TRBJ2-7	.
CASSEGTGPSTEQYF	TGCGCCAGCAGTGAGGGGACAGGCCCTAGTACCGAGCAGTACTTC	TRBD1	TRBV10-1	TRBJ2-7	few
CASSSQPTAGETQYF	TGCGCCAGCAGCTCCCAACCCACGGCGGGGGAGACCCAGTACTTC	.	TRBV5-1	TRBJ2-5	.
CASSSRQGAAETQYF	TGCGCCAGCAGCTCGCGACAGGGGGCGGCGGAGACCCAGTACTTC	TRBD1	TRBV5-1	TRBJ2-5	.
CASSQDPPFPPQHF	TGCGCCAGCAGCCAAGATCCCCCGTTTCCCCCCCAGCATTTT	.	TRBV4-1	TRBJ1-5	.
CATSRVSGVETQYF	TGTGCCACCAGCAGAGTTTCAGGGGTAGAGACCCAGTACTTC	.	TRBV15	TRBJ2-5	.
CASSMGQGIANEKLFF	TGTGCCAGTAGTATGGGACAGGGTATCGCTAATGAAAAACTGTTTTTT	TRBD1	TRBV19	TRBJ1-4	once
CASSRWGGYTF	TGTGCCAGCAGCCGCTGGGGTGGCTACACCTTC	.	TRBV7-2	TRBJ1-2	.